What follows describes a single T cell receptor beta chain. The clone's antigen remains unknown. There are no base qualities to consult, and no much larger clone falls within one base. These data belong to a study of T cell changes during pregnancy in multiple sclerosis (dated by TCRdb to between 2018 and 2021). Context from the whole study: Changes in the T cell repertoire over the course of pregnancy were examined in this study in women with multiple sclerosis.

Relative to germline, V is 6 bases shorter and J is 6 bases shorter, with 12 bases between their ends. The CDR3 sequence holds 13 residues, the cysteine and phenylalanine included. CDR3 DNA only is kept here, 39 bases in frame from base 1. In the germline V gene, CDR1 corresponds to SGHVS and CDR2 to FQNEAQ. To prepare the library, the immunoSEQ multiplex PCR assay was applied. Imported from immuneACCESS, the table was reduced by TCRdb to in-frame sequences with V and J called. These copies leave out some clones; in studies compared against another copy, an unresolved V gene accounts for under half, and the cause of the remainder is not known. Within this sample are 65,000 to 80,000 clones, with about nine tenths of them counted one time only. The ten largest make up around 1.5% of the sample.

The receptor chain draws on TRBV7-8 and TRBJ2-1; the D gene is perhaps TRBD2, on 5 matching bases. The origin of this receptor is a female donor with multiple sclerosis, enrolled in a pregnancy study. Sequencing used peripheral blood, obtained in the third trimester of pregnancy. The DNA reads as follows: TGTGCCAGCAGACCTGGACTTAGCAATGAGCAGTTCTTC. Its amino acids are CASRPGLSNEQFF.